The clone carrying this T cell receptor beta chain was counted many times. The germline gives CDR1 MDHEN, CDR2 SYDVKM. V lost 6 bases and J 3 bases, leaving 14 bases between the germline ends. This CDR3 has 15 amino acids. The time point was: patch test 3, about 24 weeks after DPC sensitization. As to treatment: therapeutic diphenylcyclopropenone sensitization with weekly scalp DPC. The sample belongs to a study of human T cells and chemical hapten exposure. At the level of the study: Weekly administration of diphenylcyclopropenone to the scalp of patients continued throughout the roughly 23-week study.

One entry per CDR3 protein results from TCRdb running MiXCR on the RACE reads. This sample has around 130,000 distinct CDR3 sequences, with roughly 10% found just once. The V call is TRBV28, the J call TRBJ1-4; D is ambiguous. The clonotype originates from a woman aged 45-59 years with alopecia areata. Some clones in this sample may be carry-over from other donors' samples. The material sequenced was whole blood, taken in connection with sensitization to the hapten diphenylcyclopropenone (DPC). The CDR3 sequence: CASRLIRASNEKLFF. In nucleotides, the CDR3 is TGTGCCAGCAGGCTGATTAGGGCGTCTAATGAAAAACTGTTTTTT.